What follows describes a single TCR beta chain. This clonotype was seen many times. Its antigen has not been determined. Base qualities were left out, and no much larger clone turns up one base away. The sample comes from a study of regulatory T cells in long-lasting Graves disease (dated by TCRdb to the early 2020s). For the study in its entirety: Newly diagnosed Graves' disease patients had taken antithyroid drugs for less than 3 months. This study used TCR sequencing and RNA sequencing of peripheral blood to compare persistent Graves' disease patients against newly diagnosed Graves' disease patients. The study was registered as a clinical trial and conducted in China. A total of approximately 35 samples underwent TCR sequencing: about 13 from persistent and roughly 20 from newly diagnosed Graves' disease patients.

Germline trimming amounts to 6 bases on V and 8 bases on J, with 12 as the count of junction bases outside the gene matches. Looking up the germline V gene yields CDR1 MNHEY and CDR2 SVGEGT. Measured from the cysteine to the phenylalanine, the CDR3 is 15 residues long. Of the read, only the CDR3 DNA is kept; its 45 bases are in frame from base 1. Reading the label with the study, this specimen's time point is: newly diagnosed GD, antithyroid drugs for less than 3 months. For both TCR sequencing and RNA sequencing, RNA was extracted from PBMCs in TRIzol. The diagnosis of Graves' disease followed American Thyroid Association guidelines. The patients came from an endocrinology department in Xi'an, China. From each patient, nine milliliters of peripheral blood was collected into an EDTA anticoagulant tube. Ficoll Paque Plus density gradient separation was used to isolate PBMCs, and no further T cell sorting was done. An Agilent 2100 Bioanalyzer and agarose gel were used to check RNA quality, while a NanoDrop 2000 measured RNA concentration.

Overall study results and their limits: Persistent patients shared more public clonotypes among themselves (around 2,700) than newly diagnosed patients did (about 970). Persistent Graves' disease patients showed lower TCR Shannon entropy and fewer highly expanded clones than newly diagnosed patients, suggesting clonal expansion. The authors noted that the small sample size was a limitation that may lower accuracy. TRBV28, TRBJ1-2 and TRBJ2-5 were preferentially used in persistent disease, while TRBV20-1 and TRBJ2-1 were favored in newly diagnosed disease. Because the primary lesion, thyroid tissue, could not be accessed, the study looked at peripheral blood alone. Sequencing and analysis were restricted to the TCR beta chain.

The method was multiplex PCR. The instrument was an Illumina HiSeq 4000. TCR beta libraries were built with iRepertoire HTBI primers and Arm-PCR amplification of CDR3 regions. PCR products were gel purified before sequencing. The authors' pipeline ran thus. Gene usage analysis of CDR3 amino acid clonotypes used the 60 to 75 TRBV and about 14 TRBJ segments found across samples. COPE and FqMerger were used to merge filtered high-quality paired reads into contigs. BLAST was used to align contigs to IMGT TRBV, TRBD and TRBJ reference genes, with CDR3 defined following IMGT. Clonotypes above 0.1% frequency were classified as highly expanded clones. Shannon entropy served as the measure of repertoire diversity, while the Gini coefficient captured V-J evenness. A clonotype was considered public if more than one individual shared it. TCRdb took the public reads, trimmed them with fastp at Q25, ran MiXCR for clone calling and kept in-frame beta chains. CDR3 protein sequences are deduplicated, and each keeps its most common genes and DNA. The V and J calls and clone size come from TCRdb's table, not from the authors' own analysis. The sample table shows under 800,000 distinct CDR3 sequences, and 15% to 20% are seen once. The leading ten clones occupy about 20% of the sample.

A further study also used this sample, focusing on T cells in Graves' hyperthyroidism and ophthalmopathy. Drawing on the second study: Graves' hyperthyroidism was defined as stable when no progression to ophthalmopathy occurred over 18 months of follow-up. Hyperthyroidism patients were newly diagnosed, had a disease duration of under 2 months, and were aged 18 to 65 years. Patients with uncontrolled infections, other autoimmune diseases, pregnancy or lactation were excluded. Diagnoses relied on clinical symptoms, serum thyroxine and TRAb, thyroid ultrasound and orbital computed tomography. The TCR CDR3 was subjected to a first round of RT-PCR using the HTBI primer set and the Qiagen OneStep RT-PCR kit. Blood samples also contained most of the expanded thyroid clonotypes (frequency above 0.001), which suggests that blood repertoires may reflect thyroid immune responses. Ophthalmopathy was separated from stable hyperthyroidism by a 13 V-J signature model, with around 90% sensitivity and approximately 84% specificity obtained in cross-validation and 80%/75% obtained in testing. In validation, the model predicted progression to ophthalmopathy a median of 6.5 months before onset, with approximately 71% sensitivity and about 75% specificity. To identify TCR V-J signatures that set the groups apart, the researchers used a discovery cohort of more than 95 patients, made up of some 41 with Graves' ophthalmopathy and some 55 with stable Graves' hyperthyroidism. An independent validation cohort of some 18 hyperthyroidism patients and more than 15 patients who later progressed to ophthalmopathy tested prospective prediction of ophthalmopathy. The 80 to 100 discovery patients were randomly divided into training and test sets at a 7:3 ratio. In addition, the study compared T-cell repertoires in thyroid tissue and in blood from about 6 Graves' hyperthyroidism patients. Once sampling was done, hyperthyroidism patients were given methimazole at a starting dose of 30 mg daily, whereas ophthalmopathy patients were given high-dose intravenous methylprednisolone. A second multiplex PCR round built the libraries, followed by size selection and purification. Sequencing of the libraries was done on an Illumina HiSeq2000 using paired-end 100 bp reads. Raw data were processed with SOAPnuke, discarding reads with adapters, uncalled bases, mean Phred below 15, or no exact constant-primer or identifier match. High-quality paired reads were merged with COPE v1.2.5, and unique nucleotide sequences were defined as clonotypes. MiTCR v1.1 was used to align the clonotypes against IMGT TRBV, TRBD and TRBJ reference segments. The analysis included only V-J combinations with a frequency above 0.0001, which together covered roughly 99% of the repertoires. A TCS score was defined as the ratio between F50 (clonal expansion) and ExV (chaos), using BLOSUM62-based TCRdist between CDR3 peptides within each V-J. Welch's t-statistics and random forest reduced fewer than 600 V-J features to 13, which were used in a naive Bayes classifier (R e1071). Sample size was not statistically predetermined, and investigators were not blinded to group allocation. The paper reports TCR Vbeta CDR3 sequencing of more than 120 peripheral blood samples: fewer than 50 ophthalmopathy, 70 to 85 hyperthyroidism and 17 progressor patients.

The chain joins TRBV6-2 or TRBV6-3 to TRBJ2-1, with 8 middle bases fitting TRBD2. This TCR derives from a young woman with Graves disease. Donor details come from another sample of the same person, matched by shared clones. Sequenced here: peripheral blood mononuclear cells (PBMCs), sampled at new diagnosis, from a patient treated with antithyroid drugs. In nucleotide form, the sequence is TGTGCCAGCAGGCCCTCCAGCGGGAGTGGGGATGAGCAGTTCTTC. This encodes CASRPSSGSGDEQFF.